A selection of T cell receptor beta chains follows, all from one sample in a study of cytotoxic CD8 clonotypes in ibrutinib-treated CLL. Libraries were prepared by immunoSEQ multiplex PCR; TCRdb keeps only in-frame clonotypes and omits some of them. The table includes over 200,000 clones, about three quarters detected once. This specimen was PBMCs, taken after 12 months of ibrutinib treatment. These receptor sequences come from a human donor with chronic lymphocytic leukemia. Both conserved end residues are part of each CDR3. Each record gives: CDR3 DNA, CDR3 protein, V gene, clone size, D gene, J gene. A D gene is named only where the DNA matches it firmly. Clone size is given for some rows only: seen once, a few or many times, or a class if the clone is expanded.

CDR3nt: TGCGCCAGCAGCAGGGACATCTATGGCTACACCTTC; CDR3aa: CASSRDIYGYTF; v_gene: TRBV5-1; abundance: NA; d_gene: NA; j_gene: TRBJ1-2
CDR3nt: TGTGCCAGTAGTACCTCAGCGGGGGTAAGCTCCTACAATGAGCAGTTCTTC; CDR3aa: CASSTSAGVSSYNEQFF; v_gene: TRBV19; abundance: NA; d_gene: TRBD2; j_gene: TRBJ2-1
CDR3nt: TGTGCCAGCAGCTTAGCTTTTGGAGGGAGTAGCTATGGCTACACCTTC; CDR3aa: CASSLAFGGSSYGYTF; v_gene: TRBV7-2; abundance: NA; d_gene: NA; j_gene: TRBJ1-2
CDR3nt: TGCGCCAGCAGCTTGGTGCCGGGCGGGGCCCAAGAGACCCAGTACTTC; CDR3aa: CASSLVPGGAQETQYF; v_gene: TRBV5-1; abundance: NA; d_gene: NA; j_gene: TRBJ2-5
CDR3nt: TGTGCCAGCAGTTACTTAAGAAGCGGGGCCAACGTCCTGACTTTC; CDR3aa: CASSYLRSGANVLTF; v_gene: TRBV6-5; abundance: once; d_gene: NA; j_gene: TRBJ2-6
CDR3nt: TGTGCCAGTAGAGGACAGGGGAAGGGTTATAATTCACCCCTCCACTTT; CDR3aa: CASRGQGKGYNSPLHF; v_gene: TRBV19; abundance: NA; d_gene: TRBD1; j_gene: TRBJ1-6
CDR3nt: TGTGCCAGCAGTCCAGGATTCCTAGACTATGGCTACACCTTC; CDR3aa: CASSPGFLDYGYTF; v_gene: TRBV7-2; abundance: NA; d_gene: NA; j_gene: TRBJ1-2
CDR3nt: TGCAGCGTTGGTGGGGGGACTCAGGCCCACGAGCAGTACTTC; CDR3aa: CSVGGGTQAHEQYF; v_gene: TRBV29-1; abundance: NA; d_gene: NA; j_gene: TRBJ2-7
CDR3nt: TGTGCCAGTAGCTACAGGGGGGCAACTAATGAAAAACTGTTTTTT; CDR3aa: CASSYRGATNEKLFF; v_gene: TRBV19; abundance: NA; d_gene: TRBD1; j_gene: TRBJ1-4
CDR3nt: TGCAGTGCTAGAGCTCGTTCCGAGCAGTACTTC; CDR3aa: CSARARSEQYF; v_gene: TRBV20-1; abundance: few; d_gene: NA; j_gene: TRBJ2-7
CDR3nt: TGTGCCAGCAGCTTGCCAGGCTCGAACACTGAAGCTTTCTTT; CDR3aa: CASSLPGSNTEAFF; v_gene: TRBV5-6; abundance: once; d_gene: NA; j_gene: TRBJ1-1
CDR3nt: TGTGCCAGCAGCGTCTTCCCATCGGGGGCGCACAATGAGCAGTTCTTC; CDR3aa: CASSVFPSGAHNEQFF; v_gene: TRBV9; abundance: NA; d_gene: NA; j_gene: TRBJ2-1
CDR3nt: TGTGCCTGGTCGGTGGGCCAGGATCAGCCCCAGCATTTT; CDR3aa: CAWSVGQDQPQHF; v_gene: TRBV30; abundance: NA; d_gene: NA; j_gene: TRBJ1-5
CDR3nt: TGCGCCAGCAGCCGGGGACAGGAAGGAGGCTACACCTTC; CDR3aa: CASSRGQEGGYTF; v_gene: TRBV5-1; abundance: NA; d_gene: TRBD1; j_gene: TRBJ1-2
CDR3nt: TGTGCCTGGGAACCCATCGGCAACTATGGCTACACCTTC; CDR3aa: CAWEPIGNYGYTF; v_gene: TRBV30; abundance: NA; d_gene: NA; j_gene: TRBJ1-2
CDR3nt: TGCGCCAGCAGCTTGGCTAGGGGGGGACAGACAAACACTGAAGCTTTCTTT; CDR3aa: CASSLARGGQTNTEAFF; v_gene: TRBV5-1; abundance: NA; d_gene: TRBD1; j_gene: TRBJ1-1
CDR3nt: TGTGCCAGCAGCTTAGTAGGGACTAGCGACTACAATGAGCAGTTCTTC; CDR3aa: CASSLVGTSDYNEQFF; v_gene: TRBV7-2; abundance: NA; d_gene: TRBD2; j_gene: TRBJ2-1
CDR3nt: TGCGCCAGCAGCGCCTTCCCCCGGGGCGGAGGCACTGAAGCTTTCTTT; CDR3aa: CASSAFPRGGGTEAFF; v_gene: TRBV5-1; abundance: few; d_gene: NA; j_gene: TRBJ1-1
CDR3nt: TGTGCCAGCAGTTACTCGCCGGGACAGGTCTTGGGTGGCTACACCTTC; CDR3aa: CASSYSPGQVLGGYTF; v_gene: TRBV6-5; abundance: NA; d_gene: TRBD1; j_gene: TRBJ1-2
CDR3nt: TGTGCCTGGAGTACCAGAAACTTCTATGGCTACACCTTC; CDR3aa: CAWSTRNFYGYTF; v_gene: TRBV30; abundance: once; d_gene: NA; j_gene: TRBJ1-2
CDR3nt: TGTGCCAGCAGCCGACGGGGCGGGAGAGACTTTGGTGAGCAGTTCTTC; CDR3aa: CASSRRGGRDFGEQFF; v_gene: TRBV7-2; abundance: NA; d_gene: TRBD2; j_gene: TRBJ2-1
CDR3nt: TGTGCCAGCAGTGAACGGCTTGGTTCCTACGAGCAGTACTTC; CDR3aa: CASSERLGSYEQYF; v_gene: TRBV2; abundance: NA; d_gene: NA; j_gene: TRBJ2-7
CDR3nt: TGTGCCAGCAGCTTGAGGGAAGCATGGAAAGCTTTCTTT; CDR3aa: CASSLREAWKAFF; v_gene: TRBV5-6; abundance: NA; d_gene: NA; j_gene: TRBJ1-1
CDR3nt: TGTGCCAGTAGTACGAGGATGGGGAGCAATCAGCCCCAGCATTTT; CDR3aa: CASSTRMGSNQPQHF; v_gene: TRBV19; abundance: NA; d_gene: NA; j_gene: TRBJ1-5
CDR3nt: TGTGCCAGTGCGGGACGGTCCATGTCTCGTTCCTACACCTTC; CDR3aa: CASAGRSMSRSYTF; v_gene: TRBV9; abundance: NA; d_gene: NA; j_gene: TRBJ1-2
CDR3nt: TGTGCCTGGAGTGCCACGGGACGGGGAGTCGACTATGGCTACACCTTC; CDR3aa: CAWSATGRGVDYGYTF; v_gene: TRBV30; abundance: once; d_gene: NA; j_gene: TRBJ1-2
CDR3nt: TGTGCCAGCAGCTTGGAAAGCTCCTACAATGAGCAGTTCTTC; CDR3aa: CASSLESSYNEQFF; v_gene: TRBV7-2; abundance: NA; d_gene: NA; j_gene: TRBJ2-1
CDR3nt: TGCAGCGTTGATCGTTCGGACAGTGAGCAGTTCTTC; CDR3aa: CSVDRSDSEQFF; v_gene: TRBV29-1; abundance: few; d_gene: NA; j_gene: TRBJ2-1
CDR3nt: TGTGCCAGCAGCCTAAGGACAGGGGAGGCTGAAGCTTTCTTT; CDR3aa: CASSLRTGEAEAFF; v_gene: TRBV14; abundance: NA; d_gene: TRBD1; j_gene: TRBJ1-1
CDR3nt: TGCAGCGTTGAAGATCTTCTACCCAAGACCCAGTACTTC; CDR3aa: CSVEDLLPKTQYF; v_gene: TRBV29-1; abundance: NA; d_gene: NA; j_gene: TRBJ2-5
CDR3nt: TGTGCCAGCAGCGTAGAGGGTGGTGGCTCTGGAAACACCATATATTTT; CDR3aa: CASSVEGGGSGNTIYF; v_gene: TRBV9; abundance: NA; d_gene: NA; j_gene: TRBJ1-3
CDR3nt: TGTGCCAGCAGGCGGACGTCTCTCAGCTCCTACGAGCAGTACTTC; CDR3aa: CASRRTSLSSYEQYF; v_gene: TRBV28; abundance: once; d_gene: NA; j_gene: TRBJ2-7
CDR3nt: TGTGCCAGCAGCCGCGAACAGGGGCAGGTGAGCACTGAAGCTTTCTTT; CDR3aa: CASSREQGQVSTEAFF; v_gene: TRBV2; abundance: NA; d_gene: TRBD1; j_gene: TRBJ1-1
CDR3nt: TGTGCCAGTAGTCCAGGTCCTAACACTGAAGCTTTCTTT; CDR3aa: CASSPGPNTEAFF; v_gene: TRBV19; abundance: NA; d_gene: NA; j_gene: TRBJ1-1
CDR3nt: TGTGCCAGCAGTTACGAGAACACCGGGGAGCTGTTTTTT; CDR3aa: CASSYENTGELFF; v_gene: TRBV6-5; abundance: many; d_gene: NA; j_gene: TRBJ2-2
CDR3nt: TGTGCCAGTAGTATTAAAGGACGGAGCAATCAGCCCCAGCATTTT; CDR3aa: CASSIKGRSNQPQHF; v_gene: TRBV19; abundance: NA; d_gene: NA; j_gene: TRBJ1-5
CDR3nt: TGTGCCAGCAGTGGAGATAGCGGGATCTCAGAGCAGTACTTC; CDR3aa: CASSGDSGISEQYF; v_gene: TRBV2; abundance: few; d_gene: TRBD2; j_gene: TRBJ2-7
CDR3nt: TGTGCCAGCAGCTTGGGTACAGGCTCCATCCAAAGTAATGAAAAACTGTTTTTT; CDR3aa: CASSLGTGSIQSNEKLFF; v_gene: TRBV5-8; abundance: NA; d_gene: NA; j_gene: TRBJ1-4
CDR3nt: TGTGCCAGCAGCTTAGAGTCGAACACCGGGGAGCTGTTTTTT; CDR3aa: CASSLESNTGELFF; v_gene: TRBV11-3; abundance: once; d_gene: NA; j_gene: TRBJ2-2
CDR3nt: TGTGCCAGCAGCTCCCAAGCGGGCCCCACAGATACGCAGTATTTT; CDR3aa: CASSSQAGPTDTQYF; v_gene: TRBV9; abundance: NA; d_gene: NA; j_gene: TRBJ2-3
CDR3nt: TGTGCCAGTGGACCGATGAACACTGAAGCTTTCTTT; CDR3aa: CASGPMNTEAFF; v_gene: TRBV10-3; abundance: NA; d_gene: NA; j_gene: TRBJ1-1
CDR3nt: TGTGCCAGCAGCCCAGGACAGGGAATATATGGCTACACCTTC; CDR3aa: CASSPGQGIYGYTF; v_gene: TRBV5-6; abundance: NA; d_gene: TRBD1; j_gene: TRBJ1-2
CDR3nt: TGTGCCAGCAGTCCACAGACAGGGCCGCTCGACGAGCAGTACTTC; CDR3aa: CASSPQTGPLDEQYF; v_gene: TRBV28; abundance: few; d_gene: TRBD1; j_gene: TRBJ2-7
CDR3nt: TGTGCCACCAGCAGAGCATCGACCACCGGGGAGCTGTTTTTT; CDR3aa: CATSRASTTGELFF; v_gene: TRBV15; abundance: once; d_gene: NA; j_gene: TRBJ2-2
CDR3nt: TGTGCCAGCAGCCCTGCGCTTACAGGGGGCGCAGAGACCCAGTACTTC; CDR3aa: CASSPALTGGAETQYF; v_gene: TRBV7-9; abundance: few; d_gene: TRBD1; j_gene: TRBJ2-5
CDR3nt: TGTGCCAGTAGATCAGGACAGGAGAACACTGAAGCTTTCTTT; CDR3aa: CASRSGQENTEAFF; v_gene: TRBV19; abundance: NA; d_gene: TRBD1; j_gene: TRBJ1-1
CDR3nt: TGTGCCAGCAGCCCCGGAGGGGGGACGATAAGTGAAAAACTGTTTTTT; CDR3aa: CASSPGGGTISEKLFF; v_gene: TRBV4-2; abundance: NA; d_gene: NA; j_gene: TRBJ1-4
CDR3nt: TGCGCCAGCAGCTCCGGGACTAGCGGGAGTCGGGATCAAGAGACCCAGTACTTC; CDR3aa: CASSSGTSGSRDQETQYF; v_gene: TRBV5-1; abundance: NA; d_gene: TRBD2; j_gene: TRBJ2-5
CDR3nt: TGTGCCTGGAGTCCCTCACGACTGACGGTTGGAAACACCATATATTTT; CDR3aa: CAWSPSRLTVGNTIYF; v_gene: TRBV30; abundance: NA; d_gene: NA; j_gene: TRBJ1-3
CDR3nt: TGTGCCAGCAGTTTTACTAACTCACCCCTCCACTTT; CDR3aa: CASSFTNSPLHF; v_gene: TRBV6-5; abundance: few; d_gene: NA; j_gene: TRBJ1-6
CDR3nt: TGTGCCATCACAGGGAGCCTAAATGAAAAACTGTTTTTT; CDR3aa: CAITGSLNEKLFF; v_gene: TRBV2; abundance: NA; d_gene: NA; j_gene: TRBJ1-4
CDR3nt: TGTGCCAGCTCGGTTTACCAGGGGGATGAGGAACTGTTTTTT; CDR3aa: CASSVYQGDEELFF; v_gene: TRBV18; abundance: NA; d_gene: TRBD1; j_gene: TRBJ1-4
CDR3nt: TGTGCCAGCAGCGTAGTCGGGAGTGCCGACGAGCAGTACTTC; CDR3aa: CASSVVGSADEQYF; v_gene: TRBV9; abundance: few; d_gene: NA; j_gene: TRBJ2-7
CDR3nt: TGTGCCAGTAAAGTGACGAGCTCCTACAATGAGCAGTTCTTC; CDR3aa: CASKVTSSYNEQFF; v_gene: TRBV19; abundance: NA; d_gene: NA; j_gene: TRBJ2-1
CDR3nt: TGCGCCAGCAGCTTGTCGAGTGTGTCAGATACGCAGTATTTT; CDR3aa: CASSLSSVSDTQYF; v_gene: TRBV5-1; abundance: many; d_gene: NA; j_gene: TRBJ2-3
CDR3nt: TGTGCCAGCAGCCAACAGCGCAATCAGCCCCAGCATTTT; CDR3aa: CASSQQRNQPQHF; v_gene: TRBV28; abundance: NA; d_gene: NA; j_gene: TRBJ1-5
CDR3nt: TGTGCCAGCAGTCAGACAGGGGGCTGGAACACTGAAGCTTTCTTT; CDR3aa: CASSQTGGWNTEAFF; v_gene: TRBV2; abundance: NA; d_gene: TRBD1; j_gene: TRBJ1-1
CDR3nt: TGTGCCAGCAGCTTAGATTTGGGGGAGCGGGAGACCCAGTACTTC; CDR3aa: CASSLDLGERETQYF; v_gene: TRBV7-9; abundance: NA; d_gene: NA; j_gene: TRBJ2-5
CDR3nt: TGTGCCAGCAGGACGACAGGGCGATACTTCCAACCCTCCTACGAGCAGTACTTC; CDR3aa: CASRTTGRYFQPSYEQYF; v_gene: TRBV2; abundance: NA; d_gene: TRBD1; j_gene: TRBJ2-7
CDR3nt: TGTGCCAGCAGCTTGGGATTACTGGGCCACGAGCAGTACTTC; CDR3aa: CASSLGLLGHEQYF; v_gene: TRBV7-2; abundance: few; d_gene: NA; j_gene: TRBJ2-7